This T cell receptor (beta chain) was captured in a study of cytomegalovirus exposure and HLA in healthy donors (dated by TCRdb to about 2017). Notes on the research overall: An earlier analysis of roughly 570 of the donors reported approximately 280 Gb of sequence data and 117 million unique TCR beta sequences obtained from some 170 million T cells. The study profiled the T cell repertoires of 666 subjects by immunosequencing and related them to cytomegalovirus serostatus. A later genetic analysis used genome-wide SNP genotypes for about 65% of the 666 donors, treating that subset as a discovery cohort. Of the 300 to 500 genotyped donors, over 80% were placed in the genetic ancestry cluster associated with self-reported Caucasian donors. An early release that covered fewer than 800 HLA-typed donors contained 300 to 350 gigabases of sequencing data and some 87 million unique TCR sequences. Donor age, sex, ethnicity and CMV serostatus were compiled alongside the repertoire data. Typing coverage varied by locus: roughly 629-640 donors for A, B, C, DRB1 and DQB1; more than 500 for DQA1; more than 600 for DPA1; roughly 470 for DPB1. The study was designed to test whether signatures of past pathogen exposure could be identified by cataloging public T cell receptors. A later analysis re-examined previously published TCR beta repertoires from more than 550 donors and added high-resolution HLA genotyping to investigate patterns of TCR occurrence. Rather than using new phenotypic data, the later analysis identified candidate immune exposures from TCR beta sequences and from how often those sequences occurred across donors. Four or five DR-DQ haplotypes were handled as single units for association and clustering because linkage in the cohort was strong. To predict cytomegalovirus infection status, the study combined high-throughput TCR immunosequencing, statistical association of individual TCRs with disease status, and machine learning. Both class I and class II loci were covered by HLA typing, at four-digit resolution. Among 398 genotyped donors of the cohort, an average of around 240,000 unique TCR beta nucleotide sequences were sequenced per donor, approximately 20% of them non-productive. In an earlier analysis of more than 550 of the donors, high-throughput TCR beta sequencing was used to judge whether each TCR beta V gene segment behaved as functional or pseudogenic. All discovery cohort repertoires had been generated on a single sequencing platform. In addition to the first cohort of roughly 700 subjects, a separate validation cohort of 130 or so different subjects was used.

The CDR3, from cysteine to phenylalanine, totals 15 residues. Kept here is only the CDR3 DNA, which spans 45 bases and is read in frame from base 1. Reading the germline V gene gives CDR1 SGHDT and CDR2 YYEEEE. V lost 0 bases and J lost 5 bases; the stretch between them is 15 bases long. Broader findings and caveats from the paper: The 87-base-pair reads could not distinguish some IMGT-functional V segments, including TRBV6-2 and TRBV6-3, so those segments were excluded. Cytomegalovirus status was reported to be diagnosed by the classifier with high specificity and sensitivity in both the original and validation cohorts. At a false discovery rate of 0.05, a later analysis linked fewer than 20,000 TCR beta sequences to specific HLA alleles. When HLA alleles, especially DR and DQ, strongly co-occurred, attributing TCR associations to individual alleles was difficult. Because counts were too low, seventeen rarely observed V segments, including chromosome 9 orphons, were left out of the earlier analysis of a few hundred of the donors. In an earlier analysis of around 600 of the donors, most TCR beta V segments were observed in productive rearrangements about 87% or about 30% of the time, broadly matching IMGT annotations. A further reported finding was that TCR beta sequences accurately predicted the HLA-A and HLA-B alleles for most subjects in the first cohort. An association between a missense DCLRE1C variant and V-gene and J-gene trimming of TCR beta chains was found in a later genetic analysis and replicated in an independent cohort. The only immune exposure information available for the cohort was CMV serostatus. Compared with equally common non-associated chains, HLA-associated TCR beta chains in a later analysis were more clonally expanded and had lower generation probabilities. A cluster of highly shared sequence variants was judged likely to be a technical artifact of the sequencing pipeline. Three of the identified cytomegalovirus-associated TCR beta chains were confirmed in vitro to be specific for cytomegalovirus antigens. According to a later analysis, parvovirus B19, influenza, CMV and Epstein-Barr virus appeared linked to several top co-occurrence clusters. The study gave a list of about 170 TCR beta chains associated with cytomegalovirus. The authors suggested that the approach could potentially be generalized to other disease states and immunological phenotypes. Most TCR sequences were observed very rarely across donors, whereas some public TCRs were present in many individuals. Correlated functional status among segregating V segments might reflect linkage disequilibrium, but an unknown experimental factor could not be ruled out. Only TCR beta chains were sequenced in this cohort, and the absence of alpha or paired-chain data limited detectable features. In a later analysis, TCR association rates were found to vary across HLA loci, with the most associated TCRs seen for DRB1 alleles and the fewest for HLA-C alleles. A later genetic analysis reported fewer N-insertions in productive TCRs among donors in an Asian-associated ancestry cluster than the roughly 700-donor mean. In a later analysis, most CMV-associated TCR beta chains were found to appear HLA-restricted, with HLA associations seemingly driven largely by CMV exposure. Because some donors lacked HLA typing at each locus, the association tests relied only on the typed subset. Roughly uniform sequencing depth across donors was assumed in presence/absence analyses, although this assumption may not hold.

Worth noting for this clone: No antigen is known for it. There are no base qualities to consult, and no much larger clone falls within one base.

The cohort consisted of 650 to 850 healthy bone marrow donors. Cohort members were all nominally healthy when sampled, although unrecorded immune exposures were likely present. The donor was CMV seropositive and belonged to the group of 250 to 300 seropositive cohort members. A peripheral blood sample was provided by each donor, and peripheral blood mononuclear cells were used for TCR beta sequencing. The Qiagen DNeasy Blood Extraction Kit was used to extract genomic DNA from the blood cell samples. The protocol used for the library was the immunoSEQ multiplex PCR assay. A mixture of 60 forward primers for TCR Vbeta segments and 13 reverse primers for TCR Jbeta segments was used in the multiplex PCR. Amplification of the CDR3 region of rearranged TCR beta genes was performed with a multiplex PCR assay on genomic DNA. The amplified TCR beta libraries were sequenced on the Illumina HiSeq System as 87-base-pair reads. From the authors' description of their analysis: A later analysis tallied roughly 80 million unique TCR beta chains across the roughly 610 repertoires, and roughly 11 million of those chains were shared by two or more donors. Raw reads were error-corrected and collapsed into unique sequences by a nearest-neighbor algorithm in which closely related sequences were merged to remove PCR and sequencing errors. Alignment of CDR3 sequences to IMGT reference sequences was used to assign V, D and J gene segments. For a sequence to be retained, at least a six-nucleotide match to both a V gene segment and a J gene segment was required. A rearrangement counted as productive if the CDR3 had no stop codons and remained in frame with V and J, and every other rearrangement counted as non-productive. Following IMGT convention, CDR3 was defined as the stretch from the second conserved V-encoded cysteine up to the conserved J-encoded phenylalanine. In an earlier analysis of 587 of the donors, sequences lacking an unambiguous match to a single V gene segment were excluded. An earlier analysis of some 500 of the donors classified V segments as functional when productive rearrangements were above 56.7% and as segregating when the standard deviation between donors was above 5%. To diagnose cytomegalovirus status from the catalog of TCR beta chain sequences, a statistical classification framework was built. In a later analysis, V and J genes were assigned by comparing TCR nucleotide sequences against IMGT/GENE-DB human TR gene sequences. Using the TCRdist pipeline, a later analysis assigned CDR3 sequences along with most-parsimonious VDJ recombination scenarios. In a later analysis, each TCR beta chain was defined by its CDR3 amino acid sequence together with its V-gene family, and reads without a unique V-gene family were excluded. To address suspected cross-contamination and a sequencing artifact, a later analysis removed a few hundred highly shared, low-generation-probability nucleotide sequences. In a later analysis, a clonal expansion index for each public chain was calculated from normalized within-repertoire ranks of inferred template counts. In a later analysis, generation probabilities were computed with a VDJ recombination model fitted to out-of-frame rearrangements, and the resulting probabilities were checked against IGoR. In a later analysis, TCR-TCR, TCR-HLA and TCR-CMV co-occurrence was scored with hypergeometric tests, and a repertoire-size bias correction was applied to TCR pairs. False discovery rates were estimated in a later analysis by permuting HLA or CMV assignments 20 times. In a later analysis, co-occurring TCRs were grouped with DBSCAN, and TCRdist sequence similarity was added when clustering was performed within HLA-allele-positive subsets. For co-occurrence clustering, repertoires with fewer than 30,000 or more than 120,000 public chains were excluded, along with a handful of repertoires with anomalous nucleotide sharing. Here the immuneACCESS table is served through TCRdb, limited to in-frame sequences with V and J called. Missing clones are a known gap in these copies; in checked studies unresolved V genes cover under half, and the rest lacks a known reason. V, J and clone size were drawn from that table, and D and trimming were deduced from the DNA. The sample has some 200,000 clones on record, roughly 76% of them singletons. The ten largest make up approximately 6% of the sample.

The chain uses TRBV5-6 and TRBJ2-7; TRBD2 might be the D gene, on 7 matching bases. The receptor was derived from a man aged 40-50 years in good health and CMV-seropositive. The specimen was PBMCs. The DNA reads as follows: TGTGCCAGCAGCTTGGGGTCGGGGGGCTACCACGAGCAGTACTTC. The resulting protein is CASSLGSGGYHEQYF.